A selection of T cell receptor beta chains follows, all from one sample in a study of T cell repertoires in cytomegalovirus infection. Each CDR3 protein is one row after TCRdb ran MiXCR on the reads. The sample carries about 310,000 distinct CDR3 sequences, 20% to 25% recorded once. The antigens of these receptors remain unknown. The sample consisted of cultured PBMCs, taken from culture after CMV antigen stimulation. The receptors come from a human donor in good health (CMV status not recorded). Some clones in this sample may be carry-over from other donors' samples. Both conserved end residues are part of each CDR3. A D gene is named only where the DNA matches it firmly. Size is omitted from some rows. Given values are once, few, many or a class for expanded clones.

d_gene	j_gene	abundance	v_gene	CDR3nt	CDR3aa
TRBD2	TRBJ2-5	-	TRBV7-2	TGTGCCAGCAGCTCGGGACTAGCGGGAGGTATCAAGACCCAGTACTTC	CASSSGLAGGIKTQYF
TRBD2	TRBJ2-1	-	TRBV14	TGTGCCAGCAGCCAAGGAGGACTAGCGATCTACAATGAGCAGTTCTTC	CASSQGGLAIYNEQFF
-	TRBJ1-4	-	TRBV4-2	TGTGCCAGCAGCCTAAAGGACGGTTATAATGAAAAACTGTTTTTT	CASSLKDGYNEKLFF
-	TRBJ1-5	-	TRBV4-1	TGCGCCAGCAGCCAAGAGAGGGTGGGGGGGCCCCAGCATTTT	CASSQERVGGPQHF
-	TRBJ2-1	-	TRBV5-4	TGTGCCAGCAGCCCCGACTTGGGTGAGCAGTTCTTC	CASSPDLGEQFF
-	TRBJ2-6	few	TRBV7-2	TGTGCCAGCAGCCCGCCCCGGGGCTCTGGGGCCAACGTCCTGACTTTC	CASSPPRGSGANVLTF
TRBD1	TRBJ2-7	-	TRBV7-8	TGTGCCAGCAGCTCGAACAGGGGGCGAAGTGGGGAGCAGTACTTC	CASSSNRGRSGEQYF
-	TRBJ2-1	-	TRBV12-3/TRBV12-4	TGTGCCAGCAGGCTCCTGCCGGGGAACAATGAGCAGTTCTTC	CASRLLPGNNEQFF
TRBD2	TRBJ2-1	-	TRBV20-1	TGCAGTGGAGTGATACTCGGGACTAGCGGGAGCGGGGGCCATGAGCAGTTCTTC	CSGVILGTSGSGGHEQFF
-	TRBJ2-3	many	TRBV7-8	TGTGCCAGCAGCTTAATGACCGCCGATACGCAGTATTTT	CASSLMTADTQYF
-	TRBJ2-7	few	TRBV20-1	TGCAGTGCCCTGGGGCAGGGGTCTTCCCACGAGCAGTACTTC	CSALGQGSSHEQYF
-	TRBJ2-1	-	TRBV7-8	TGTGCCAGCAGCGGGGGAAGGGACTACAATGAGCAGTTCTTC	CASSGGRDYNEQFF
-	TRBJ2-1	many	TRBV19	TGTGCCAGTAGTACCTTAACTAGTCTCGATGAGCAGTTCTTC	CASSTLTSLDEQFF
TRBD2	TRBJ2-3	-	TRBV6-2/TRBV6-3	TGTGCCAGCGAGGAAAATACGGGAGGAATCACAGATACGCAGTATTTT	CASEENTGGITDTQYF
-	TRBJ1-6	few	TRBV28	TGTGCCAGCAGTCCCTACAGGGAAACCCGATCACCCCTCCACTTT	CASSPYRETRSPLHF
-	TRBJ2-1	-	TRBV10-2	TGCGCCAGCAGTGAGCCTAAGGGGTTAATAGCGGTACAAGATAGTCGCTTCTTC	CASSEPKGLIAVQDSRFF
TRBD1	TRBJ2-5	-	TRBV7-2	TGTGCCAGCAGCTTAGATGGGACAGAAGAGACCCAGTACTTC	CASSLDGTEETQYF
TRBD1	TRBJ1-4	-	TRBV12-3/TRBV12-4	TGTGCCAGCAGTCCGGGACAGGGGAAGAGTGAAAAACTGTTTTTT	CASSPGQGKSEKLFF
-	TRBJ1-5	many	TRBV19	TGTGCCAGTCTTCCCCAACTCGGTTCGGGGGGCAATCAGCCCCAGCATTTT	CASLPQLGSGGNQPQHF
-	TRBJ1-3	few	TRBV30	TGTGCCTGGAGTGTACTTGGGCCCACCATATATTTT	CAWSVLGPTIYF
-	TRBJ2-1	-	TRBV19	TGTGCCAGTAGTATATTAACCCGAAGTGGGAATGAGCAGTTCTTC	CASSILTRSGNEQFF
-	TRBJ1-5	few	TRBV19	TGTGCCAGTAGTATAGTGGGAATAGCAGGTCAGCCCCAGCATTTT	CASSIVGIAGQPQHF
-	TRBJ2-6	many	TRBV7-2	TGTGCCAGCAGCTTACAGGGAGGTGGGGCCAACGTCCTGACTTTC	CASSLQGGGANVLTF
-	TRBJ2-7	few	TRBV6-2/TRBV6-3	TGTGCCAGCAGTTACGCTGACTACGAGCAGTACTTC	CASSYADYEQYF
TRBD1	TRBJ2-5	-	TRBV6-2/TRBV6-3	TGTGCCAGCAGTTGGTACAGGGGCTCAGAAGAGACCCAGTACTTC	CASSWYRGSEETQYF
-	TRBJ2-5	-	TRBV5-4	TGTGCCAGCAGCCCGGACCGGAGGACCCAGTACTTC	CASSPDRRTQYF
TRBD1	TRBJ2-7	many	TRBV27	TGTGCCAGCAGTAGACAGGGTGGGGAGCAGTACTTC	CASSRQGGEQYF
-	TRBJ2-1	few	TRBV5-1	TGCGCCAGCAGCTTGGAGGATGAGCAGTTCTTC	CASSLEDEQFF
TRBD2	TRBJ2-1	few	TRBV6-2/TRBV6-3	TGTGCCAGCAGGCCTACTAGCGGGAGAGGCCATGAGCAGTTCTTC	CASRPTSGRGHEQFF
TRBD2	TRBJ2-1	few	TRBV6-2/TRBV6-3	TGTGCCAGCAGTTATCTAGCGGGAGTCGATGAGCAGTTCTTC	CASSYLAGVDEQFF
TRBD2	TRBJ2-2	-	TRBV5-4	TGTGCCAGCAGCCGCGGGAGGGCCGGGACCGGGGAGCTGTTTTTT	CASSRGRAGTGELFF
-	TRBJ2-1	few	TRBV19	TGTGCCAGTAGCCTCACGGGTCGGAGCTCCTACAATGAGCAGTTCTTC	CASSLTGRSSYNEQFF
-	TRBJ1-2	many	TRBV7-8	TGTGCCAGCAGCTTAGTAGGCGGGAAGAGGATGGAGGGCTACACCTTC	CASSLVGGKRMEGYTF
TRBD1	TRBJ1-4	many	TRBV7-6	TGTGCCAGCAGAGCCGGGACAGGGGCTAATGAAAAACTGTTTTTT	CASRAGTGANEKLFF
TRBD1	TRBJ2-1	few	TRBV5-1	TGCGCCAGCAGCTTGGTCCGACAGGGGGCGAATGAGCAGTTCTTC	CASSLVRQGANEQFF
TRBD1	TRBJ1-2	few	TRBV11-2	TGTGCCAGCAGCTTTTTATCGACAGGGGGTGCTAACTATGGCTACACCTTC	CASSFLSTGGANYGYTF
TRBD1	TRBJ1-2	-	TRBV4-3	TGCGCCAGCAGCCAAGAGACAGGGCCCTATGGCTACACCTTC	CASSQETGPYGYTF
-	TRBJ2-1	many	TRBV7-2	TGTGCCAGCTTAGGTCGGGAATTGAGCAATGAGCAGTTCTTC	CASLGRELSNEQFF
-	TRBJ2-5	-	TRBV6-5	TGTGCCAGCAGTTACTCGTTTAGCGTGGAGACCCAGTACTTC	CASSYSFSVETQYF
-	TRBJ1-4	few	TRBV12-3/TRBV12-4	TGTGCCAGCAGTTTAGGGGGGCTTACAACTAATGAAAAACTGTTTTTT	CASSLGGLTTNEKLFF
TRBD1	TRBJ2-7	-	TRBV20-1	TGCAGTGTTAGGGGGACAGGGTTTGGCGAGCAGTACTTC	CSVRGTGFGEQYF
TRBD2	TRBJ2-4	-	TRBV27	TGTGCCAGCAGCCGCGGGACTAGTTGGGACATTCAGTACTTC	CASSRGTSWDIQYF
-	TRBJ2-2	-	TRBV12-3/TRBV12-4	TGTGCCAGCAGTTTAAGGTCCAGTAACACCGGGGAGCTGTTTTTT	CASSLRSSNTGELFF
TRBD1	TRBJ1-6	few	TRBV18	TGTGCCAGCTCACTCTACCGGGACAGGAGGAGTTCACCCCTCCACTTT	CASSLYRDRRSSPLHF
-	TRBJ2-1	-	TRBV4-3	TGCGCCAGCAGCCAAGATGCAGGGGTTTCCTACAATGAGCAGTTCTTC	CASSQDAGVSYNEQFF
-	TRBJ1-5	few	TRBV6-2/TRBV6-3	TGTGCCAGCACCAGGAATAGCAATCAGCCCCAGCATTTT	CASTRNSNQPQHF
-	TRBJ1-1	many	TRBV7-2	TGTGCCAGCAGCTTAGCGGCGCCAGGGATGAACACTGAAGCTTTCTTT	CASSLAAPGMNTEAFF
TRBD1	TRBJ2-1	-	TRBV7-2	TGTGCCAGCAGCTCCTCGGGAGGACAGGGGTTTTTCAAGTTCTTC	CASSSSGGQGFFKFF